Listed below are T cell receptor beta chains from one sample, sequenced in a study of identical twins. From the 5' RACE reads, TCRdb called clonotypes with MiXCR, one entry per CDR3 protein. The top ten clones hold 0.98% of a sample with some 660,000 distinct CDR3 sequences, over 8.5% of them seen once. These sequences were also reported in another study, on yellow fever vaccine responses in identical twins.

Source material: PBMCs. All receptors come from a woman aged 18-29 years in good health. CDR3s include the opening cysteine and the closing phenylalanine or tryptophan. The order of the fields is clone size, D gene, J gene, V gene, CDR3 protein, CDR3 DNA. D genes are given only for firm matches. A clone size is listed for some rows: how often the clone was seen (once, few, many), or a class if it is expanded.

>-|-|TRBJ2-7|TRBV3-1
CASSQEPLRRYF
TGTGCCAGCAGCCAAGAGCCTCTTCGGCGCTACTTC
>many|TRBD1|TRBJ1-5|TRBV6-2/TRBV6-3
CACSDRVGQPQHF
TGTGCCTGCAGCGACAGGGTAGGTCAGCCCCAGCATTTT
>few|-|TRBJ1-3|TRBV7-8
CASSLGHPDSGNTIYF
TGTGCCAGCAGCCTCGGACACCCAGACTCTGGAAACACCATATATTTT
>many|TRBD2|TRBJ2-7|TRBV27
CASRSSGEYYEQYF
TGTGCCAGCCGGTCTAGCGGGGAATACTACGAGCAGTACTTC
>few|TRBD2|TRBJ2-1|TRBV10-2
CASRPAGANEQFF
TGCGCCAGCAGACCAGCGGGAGCTAATGAGCAGTTCTTC
>many|TRBD1|TRBJ2-1|TRBV5-1
CASSRDRHSVYNEQFF
TGCGCCAGCAGCAGGGACAGGCACTCCGTCTACAATGAGCAGTTCTTC
>few|TRBD2|TRBJ2-1|TRBV24-1
CATSDYLTSGIDNEQFF
TGTGCCACCAGTGACTACCTGACTAGCGGGATCGACAATGAGCAGTTCTTC
>few|TRBD2|TRBJ2-3|TRBV5-1
CASSLTRRAGNTDTQYF
TGCGCCAGCAGCTTGACACGGAGAGCGGGGAACACAGATACGCAGTATTTT
>-|TRBD2|TRBJ2-5|TRBV20-1
CSADEGGLAGETQYF
TGCAGTGCTGACGAGGGAGGACTAGCGGGAGAGACCCAGTACTTC
>many|TRBD2|TRBJ2-5|TRBV20-1
CSAKAGLGGETQYF
TGCAGTGCTAAAGCGGGACTAGGAGGAGAGACCCAGTACTTC
>-|-|TRBJ2-1|TRBV30
CAWSVLGDEQFF
TGTGCCTGGAGTGTATTGGGGGATGAGCAGTTCTTC
>many|TRBD1|TRBJ2-1|TRBV12-3/TRBV12-4
CASRGQGEYNEQFF
TGTGCCAGCAGGGGACAGGGTGAATACAATGAGCAGTTCTTC
>-|TRBD1|TRBJ2-2|TRBV7-9
CARWDRDTGELFF
TGTGCCCGCTGGGACAGGGACACCGGGGAGCTGTTTTTT
>-|TRBD2|TRBJ2-1|TRBV2
CASSELAGVLNNEQFF
TGTGCCAGCAGTGAACTAGCGGGAGTTTTAAACAATGAGCAGTTCTTC
>many|TRBD1|TRBJ2-2|TRBV12-3/TRBV12-4
CASSFGTGVGGELFF
TGTGCCAGCAGTTTCGGGACAGGGGTTGGCGGGGAGCTGTTTTTT
>many|-|TRBJ1-4|TRBV15
CATSRARDGGEKLFF
TGTGCCACCAGCAGAGCAAGGGACGGGGGAGAAAAACTGTTTTTT
>many|-|TRBJ2-1|TRBV3-1
CASSQEGYEQFF
TGTGCCAGCAGCCAAGAGGGGTATGAGCAGTTCTTC
>few|TRBD2|TRBJ2-1|TRBV5-5
CASSLAAGGPYNEQFF
TGTGCCAGCAGCTTAGCAGCGGGAGGGCCTTACAATGAGCAGTTCTTC
>few|-|TRBJ2-1|TRBV11-2
CASSRRTEGVGEQFF
TGTGCCAGCAGCCGCCGGACTGAGGGAGTCGGAGAGCAGTTCTTC
>-|TRBD2|TRBJ2-7|TRBV7-2
CASSPAPQLAFYEQYF
TGTGCCAGCAGCCCCGCCCCCCAACTAGCGTTTTACGAGCAGTACTTC
>-|-|TRBJ2-1|TRBV3-1
CASSRLGDQQFF
TGTGCCAGCTCTCGCCTGGGGGATCAGCAGTTCTTC
>few|TRBD1|TRBJ2-7|TRBV5-1
CASSSSPGQGAYEQYF
TGCGCCAGCAGCTCGTCACCGGGACAGGGGGCCTACGAGCAGTACTTC
>few|-|TRBJ1-2|TRBV3-1
CASSQAGGDYGYTF
TGTGCCAGCAGCCAAGCGGGCGGGGACTATGGCTACACCTTC
>-|-|TRBJ2-7|TRBV18
CASSPPPGADSYEQYF
TGTGCCAGCTCACCACCCCCAGGGGCCGACTCCTACGAGCAGTACTTC
>few|-|TRBJ1-6|TRBV12-3/TRBV12-4
CASSPDGIQGSPLHF
TGTGCCAGCAGTCCTGACGGGATCCAGGGTTCACCCCTCCACTTT
>few|TRBD1|TRBJ2-7|TRBV7-9
CASSPRIGDSPKQYF
TGTGCCAGCAGCCCTCGGATCGGGGACAGTCCCAAGCAGTACTTC
>-|-|TRBJ2-7|TRBV5-5
CASSLSGEWRGYEQYF
TGTGCCAGCAGCTTATCGGGAGAGTGGAGAGGCTACGAGCAGTACTTC
>-|-|TRBJ2-3|TRBV6-5
CASSYSPDIARYF
TGTGCCAGCAGTTACTCTCCGGACATCGCTAGGTATTTT
>many|-|TRBJ2-3|TRBV10-3
CAISENLEGDTQYF
TGTGCCATCAGTGAGAATTTGGAGGGAGATACGCAGTATTTT
>few|TRBD2|TRBJ2-1|TRBV7-9
CASNLTSGYNEQFF
TGTGCCAGCAACCTGACTAGCGGTTACAATGAGCAGTTCTTC
>many|TRBD1|TRBJ2-1|TRBV3-1
CASSLPGTGGNEQFF
TGTGCCAGCAGCTTACCGGGGACAGGGGGCAATGAGCAGTTCTTC
>-|-|TRBJ2-1|TRBV27
CASSLSIADEQFF
TGTGCCAGCAGTTTATCAATAGCGGACGAGCAGTTCTTC
>few|TRBD1|TRBJ2-5|TRBV7-9
CASSSRDSNQETQYF
TGTGCCAGCAGCAGCCGGGACAGCAACCAAGAGACCCAGTACTTC
>many|-|TRBJ2-1|TRBV12-3/TRBV12-4
CASSLLVRPLYNEQFF
TGTGCCAGCAGTTTATTAGTCAGGCCCCTCTACAATGAGCAGTTCTTC
>few|-|TRBJ2-5|TRBV12-3/TRBV12-4
CASSPQVVGTQYF
TGTGCCAGCAGTCCTCAGGTGGTAGGGACCCAGTACTTC
>many|-|TRBJ2-1|TRBV9
CASSVGAGIEQFF
TGTGCCAGCAGCGTAGGGGCAGGGATTGAGCAGTTCTTC
>-|TRBD2|TRBJ2-3|TRBV20-1
CSARDWMGAGGSTDTQYF
TGCAGTGCTAGAGATTGGATGGGGGCGGGGGGAAGCACAGATACGCAGTATTTT
>many|-|TRBJ2-7|TRBV27
CASSLKGYEQYF
TGTGCCAGCAGCTTAAAGGGCTACGAGCAGTACTTC
>-|-|TRBJ2-2|TRBV4-3
CASSQEPGTGELFF
TGCGCCAGCAGCCAGGAACCAGGGACCGGGGAGCTGTTTTTT
>many|TRBD2|TRBJ2-3|TRBV5-6
CASSLSSGVAQYF
TGTGCCAGCAGCTTGTCTAGCGGGGTGGCGCAGTATTTT
>few|-|TRBJ2-4|TRBV10-1
CASRVGALAKNIQYF
TGCGCCAGCAGGGTGGGGGCCTTAGCCAAAAACATTCAGTACTTC
>-|-|TRBJ1-2|TRBV13
CASSLEETRRYGYTF
TGTGCCAGCAGCTTAGAGGAAACGCGGCGATATGGCTACACCTTC
>many|TRBD2|TRBJ2-7|TRBV27
CASSSASGRNEQYF
TGTGCCAGCAGTTCGGCTAGCGGGAGGAACGAGCAGTACTTC
>-|TRBD1|TRBJ2-7|TRBV27
CASSRPQGWNEQYF
TGTGCCAGCAGTCGCCCACAGGGGTGGAACGAGCAGTACTTC
>-|TRBD2|TRBJ2-7|TRBV24-1
CATSDAKRAGEAEQYF
TGTGCCACCAGTGACGCCAAGCGAGCGGGAGAAGCCGAGCAGTACTTC
>few|TRBD2|TRBJ2-3|TRBV7-9
CASVKLAGGQDTQYF
TGTGCCAGCGTAAAGCTAGCGGGGGGGCAAGATACGCAGTATTTT
>few|-|TRBJ2-6|TRBV12-3/TRBV12-4
CASSGPTGGANVLTF
TGTGCCAGCAGTGGCCCGACAGGTGGGGCCAACGTCCTGACTTTC
>few|-|TRBJ2-2|TRBV29-1
CSVEDRETQNTGELFF
TGCAGCGTTGAAGATCGTGAGACTCAGAACACCGGGGAGCTGTTTTTT
>few|TRBD1|TRBJ1-1|TRBV27
CASRYFGTGGEAFF
TGTGCCAGCCGCTATTTTGGGACAGGAGGGGAGGCTTTCTTT
>-|TRBD1|TRBJ1-1|TRBV5-1
CASRKTGDNTEAFF
TGCGCCAGCAGAAAGACAGGGGATAACACTGAAGCTTTCTTT
>few|TRBD2|TRBJ2-1|TRBV7-7
CASSLAPAGASGEQFF
TGTGCTAGCAGCTTAGCGCCAGCGGGGGCCTCGGGGGAGCAGTTCTTC
>-|-|TRBJ2-7|TRBV27
CASSWGSGTAAFYEQYF
TGTGCCAGCAGTTGGGGGTCCGGGACGGCGGCATTCTACGAGCAGTACTTC
>few|-|TRBJ2-1|TRBV6-1
CASSEAGIGEQFF
TGTGCCAGCAGTGAAGCGGGGATCGGTGAGCAGTTCTTC
>-|-|TRBJ1-2|TRBV7-9
CASSLTAANYGYTF
TGTGCCAGCAGCTTAACAGCAGCTAACTATGGCTACACCTTC